Below, 14 T cell receptor beta chains from the same sample are listed, as sequenced in a study of shared clonotypes between healthy human individuals. Method: immunoSEQ multiplex PCR; TCRdb's copy keeps in-frame clones and lacks some. The repertoire holds about 180,000 clones, with over 80% as singletons. Sequencing was carried out using naive CD4+ T cells sorted from blood. The subset here: CD45RA+ positively selected. These receptors all stem from a woman in her twenties or thirties in good health.

CDR3 bases: TGCGCCAGCAGCTTGTGGGCCGGGACAGGGCCCGTCGAGCAGTACTTC. Encoded protein: CASSLWAGTGPVEQYF. The rearrangement links TRBV5-1 to TRBJ2-7, with 9 nucleotides matching TRBD1. This CDR3 spans 16 amino acids. With 1 base clipped from V and 6 bases from J, the junction kept 11 bases outside the gene matches. CDR1 and CDR2 (germline): SGHRS, YFSETQ.

The chain combines TRBV18 with TRBJ2-1; D not resolved. Trimming shortened V by 1 base and J by 5 bases, and 6 bases separated the two germline ends. Germline V CDR1 and CDR2: KGHSH, LQKENI. This CDR3 has 13 amino acids. The CDR3 bases are TGTGCCAGCTCACCACGGCAAGACAATGAGCAGTTCTTC. Amino acid sequence: CASSPRQDNEQFF.

This chain connects TRBV7-2 to TRBJ1-4; D gene ambiguous. In germline, CDR1 is SGHTA, CDR2 FQGNSA. The CDR3 is 13 amino acids. Between the trimmed V and J ends, which lost 3 bases and 10 bases, there was a span of 12 bases. The CDR3 loop reads CASSFHAPGKLFF. The CDR3 DNA sequence: TGTGCCAGCAGCTTCCATGCGCCTGGAAAACTGTTTTTT.

V usage is TRBV5-5 and J usage is TRBJ2-1; possible D gene TRBD2, 6 bases. Germline CDR1 is SGHKS and CDR2 is YYEKEE (reference sequence). The ends were cut back, 4 bases at V and 8 bases at J, with 10 bases in the middle. The CDR3 totals 12 residues. The CDR3 nucleotides read TGTGCCAGCAGCGGGACGGGGGATGAGCAGTTCTTC. Translation gives CASSGTGDEQFF. The full variable domain, its missing parts supplied by reference TRBV5-5 and TRBJ2-1, is DAGVTQSPTHLIKTRGQQVTLRCSPISGHKSVSWYQQVLGQGPQFIFQYYEKEERGRGNFPDRFSARQFPNYSSELNVNALLLGDSALYLCASSGTGDEQFFGPGTRLTVL.

This sequence joins TRBV5-1 and TRBJ2-7; D ambiguous. CDR1 and CDR2 (germline): SGHRS, YFSETQ. The V end lost 1 base, the J end lost 0 bases, and 11 bases lay between the germline ends. The CDR3 spans 15 residues. The CDR3 region has the DNA TGCGCCAGCAGCTTGATTGGGCCGAGCTCCTACGAGCAGTACTTC. This codes for CASSLIGPSSYEQYF.

This rearrangement joins TRBV7-2 to TRBJ2-7, with 7 bases matching TRBD2. This CDR3 is 17 amino acids long. The V and J ends lost 5 bases and 2 bases, in that order; junction bases with no gene match: 15. Germline CDR1 SGHTA, CDR2 FQGNSA. CDR3 DNA: TGTGCCAGCAGCCGCCCTGCGATGGGAGGGACCCCCTACGAGCAGTACTTC. This codes for CASSRPAMGGTPYEQYF.

This chain uses TRBV7-9 with TRBJ2-2; 7 positions agree with TRBD1. The germline V gene has CDR1 SEHNR and CDR2 FQNEAQ (reference sequence). V shed 11 bases, J shed 3 bases, and the junction held 12 bases outside the gene matches. CDR3 length equals 15 residues. CDR3: CAGPTGARDTGELFF. The CDR3 DNA reads TGTGCCGGACCTACAGGGGCGCGGGACACCGGGGAGCTGTTTTTT.

The rearrangement joins TRBV5-1 to TRBJ2-3, with D uncertain. CDR1 is SGHRS, CDR2 YFSETQ, per germline. The CDR3 covers 16 residues. V was cut by 0 bases and J by 0 bases, with 11 bases left in between. The CDR3 DNA reads as TGCGCCAGCAGCTTGGTAGGTCAGATCAGCACAGATACGCAGTATTTT. Amino acids: CASSLVGQISTDTQYF.

The table lists this clone with a count of one. The V call is TRBV7-6, the J call TRBJ2-7; D remains unclear. Trimming took 0 bases from V and 8 from J, leaving 11 bases between them. In germline, CDR1 is SGHVS, CDR2 FNYEAQ. This CDR3 is 13 amino acids long. The CDR3 protein is CASSLALSSQQYF. CDR3 DNA sequence: TGTGCCAGCAGCTTAGCTCTGTCTAGTCAGCAGTACTTC. Variable domain in full (rest from reference TRBV7-6 and TRBJ2-7): GAGVSQSPRYKVTKRGQDVALRCDPISGHVSLYWYRQALGQGPEFLTYFNYEAQQDKSGLPNDRFSAERPEGSISTLTIQRTEQRDSAMYRCASSLALSSQQYFGPGTRLTVT.

This rearrangement joins TRBV19 to TRBJ2-7; TRBD2 matches 10 bases. With 5 bases clipped from V and 6 bases from J, the junction kept 10 bases outside the gene matches. Germline lookup yields CDR1 LNHDA and CDR2 SQIVND (reference sequence). CDR3 size: 15 residues. The CDR3 here is CASSSTSGRPGEQYF. The DNA of the CDR3 is TGTGCCAGTAGTTCGACTAGCGGGCGCCCTGGCGAGCAGTACTTC.

This clone has just one count. The rearrangement joins TRBV28 to TRBJ2-5; 7 nucleotides line up with TRBD2. The J call may be incorrect, as the DNA end agrees better with TRBJ2-7. CDR3 length: 14 amino acids. Germline lookup yields CDR1 MDHEN and CDR2 SYDVKM. The CDR3 DNA is TGTGCCAGCAGTTTAGGTGGGAGGGCCTACGAGCAGTACTTC. Protein: CASSLGGRAYEQYF.

CDR3 protein: CASSLYLYNEQFF. The CDR3 DNA is TGTGCCAGCAGCTTATACCTGTACAATGAGCAGTTCTTC. The chain is built from TRBV11-3 and TRBJ2-1; D is undetermined. This CDR3 contains 13 residues. The germline gives CDR1 SGHNT, CDR2 YENEEA. V lost 2 bases to trimming and J lost 4 bases, with 6 bases between them.

This clone was observed a few times. The CDR3: CSAGQGGEQYF. For the CDR3, the DNA is TGCAGCGCCGGACAGGGGGGGGAGCAGTACTTC. This chain uses TRBV29-1 with TRBJ2-7, with 10 bases that match TRBD1. Germline-derived CDR1 and CDR2 are SQVTM and ANQGSEA. The V segment lost 7 bases and the J segment 7 bases; nucleotides outside the gene matches: 4. The CDR3 totals 11 residues.

V is TRBV2 and J is TRBJ2-3; 9 positions agree with TRBD2. Per germline, CDR1 SNHLY and CDR2 FYNNEI. The CDR3 length is 14 residues. With 7 bases clipped from V and 2 bases from J, the junction kept 4 bases outside the gene matches. This CDR3 reads CASTLAGFTDTQYF. For the CDR3, the DNA is TGTGCCAGCACTCTAGCGGGATTCACAGATACGCAGTATTTT.